The rows below give T cell receptor beta chains drawn from one sample of a study of cytomegalovirus exposure and HLA in healthy donors. Assay: immunoSEQ multiplex PCR; the TCRdb copy retains only in-frame clones and omits some. This sample has about 190,000 clones; 75% to 90% occur once, and the top ten carry roughly 6.7%. What was sequenced was PBMCs. These receptors were collected from a middle-aged man in good health and CMV-seropositive. Each CDR3 is given with its conserved first and last residue. The order of the fields is D gene, V gene, J gene, CDR3 length, clone size, CDR3 protein, CDR3 DNA. D genes are given only for firm matches. Size tells how often a clone was seen (once, few, many) or the class of an expanded clone, and some rows leave it out.

D: TRBD1
V: TRBV5-1
J: TRBJ1-2
length: 15
size: -
CDR3: CASSLAGQGASGYTF
DNA: TGCGCCAGCAGCTTGGCCGGACAGGGGGCGAGTGGCTACACCTTC

D: -
V: TRBV5-4
J: TRBJ2-3
length: 14
size: few
CDR3: CASSPAGRTDTQYF
DNA: TGTGCCAGCAGCCCGGCGGGGCGCACAGATACGCAGTATTTT

D: TRBD1
V: TRBV6-5
J: TRBJ2-2
length: 16
size: -
CDR3: CASSSLGTGVAGELFF
DNA: TGTGCCAGCAGTTCGCTCGGGACAGGGGTTGCCGGGGAGCTGTTTTTT

D: TRBD1
V: TRBV13
J: TRBJ1-2
length: 13
size: -
CDR3: CASSRTGLDGYTF
DNA: TGTGCCAGCAGCCGGACAGGGCTGGATGGCTACACCTTC

D: -
V: TRBV6-5
J: TRBJ2-2
length: 15
size: once
CDR3: CASSFQGIDTGELFF
DNA: TGTGCCAGCAGTTTCCAGGGGATTGACACCGGGGAGCTGTTTTTT

D: TRBD2
V: TRBV10-2
J: TRBJ2-5
length: 12
size: -
CDR3: CASNDGGETQYF
DNA: TGCGCCAGCAACGACGGGGGGGAGACCCAGTACTTC

D: TRBD2
V: TRBV18
J: TRBJ2-7
length: 16
size: -
CDR3: CASSPPLAGGSYEQYF
DNA: TGTGCCAGCTCACCACCTCTAGCGGGGGGCTCCTACGAGCAGTACTTC

D: -
V: TRBV5-1
J: TRBJ2-2
length: 14
size: -
CDR3: CASSLVLGTGELFF
DNA: TGCGCCAGCAGCTTGGTTCTAGGTACCGGGGAGCTGTTTTTT

D: -
V: TRBV7-9
J: TRBJ1-1
length: 13
size: -
CDR3: CASSLRGDFEAFF
DNA: TGTGCCAGCAGCTTACGCGGGGATTTTGAAGCTTTCTTT

D: TRBD2
V: TRBV5-1
J: TRBJ2-1
length: 14
size: -
CDR3: CASSPSGGVYEQFF
DNA: TGCGCCAGCAGTCCTAGCGGGGGGGTGTATGAGCAGTTCTTC

D: TRBD1
V: TRBV5-6
J: TRBJ2-7
length: 15
size: -
CDR3: CASRQDRAETYEQYF
DNA: TGTGCCAGCAGACAGGACAGGGCGGAGACCTACGAGCAGTACTTC

D: -
V: TRBV9
J: TRBJ1-1
length: 15
size: -
CDR3: CASSVGFGGPTEAFF
DNA: TGTGCCAGCAGCGTAGGGTTCGGGGGGCCCACTGAAGCTTTCTTT

D: TRBD1
V: TRBV5-1
J: TRBJ2-7
length: 14
size: -
CDR3: CASSPRTGYYEQYF
DNA: TGCGCCAGCAGCCCGCGGACAGGCTACTACGAGCAGTACTTC

D: -
V: TRBV7-9
J: TRBJ2-5
length: 14
size: -
CDR3: CASSLEPSQETQYF
DNA: TGTGCCAGCAGCTTAGAACCTAGCCAAGAGACCCAGTACTTC

D: -
V: TRBV28
J: TRBJ2-3
length: 15
size: -
CDR3: CAIIPTDFSTDTQYF
DNA: TGTGCCATCATACCCACGGACTTTAGCACAGATACGCAGTATTTT

D: TRBD1
V: TRBV19
J: TRBJ1-1
length: 13
size: -
CDR3: CASSIGGQVEAFF
DNA: TGTGCCAGTAGTATAGGGGGACAGGTTGAAGCTTTCTTT

D: -
V: TRBV7-2
J: TRBJ2-5
length: 16
size: -
CDR3: CASSLAGGPGGETQYF
DNA: TGTGCCAGCAGCTTAGCGGGGGGGCCGGGGGGAGAGACCCAGTACTTC

D: TRBD1
V: TRBV6-6
J: TRBJ2-7
length: 14
size: -
CDR3: CASSTYRGSYEQYF
DNA: TGTGCCAGCAGTACTTACAGGGGCTCCTACGAGCAGTACTTC

D: -
V: TRBV2
J: TRBJ1-2
length: 12
size: -
CDR3: CASREGDYGYTF
DNA: TGTGCCAGCAGAGAGGGAGACTATGGCTACACCTTC

D: TRBD1
V: TRBV27
J: TRBJ1-4
length: 16
size: -
CDR3: CASSPGTGGANEKLFF
DNA: TGTGCCAGCAGTCCCGGGACAGGTGGGGCTAATGAAAAACTGTTTTTT

D: TRBD1
V: TRBV6-5
J: TRBJ2-7
length: 14
size: -
CDR3: CASRPRGSGYEQYF
DNA: TGTGCCAGCAGACCCAGGGGGTCCGGCTACGAGCAGTACTTC

D: TRBD1
V: TRBV4-1
J: TRBJ2-2
length: 15
size: -
CDR3: CASSQPDRETGELFF
DNA: TGCGCCAGCAGCCAACCCGACAGGGAGACCGGGGAGCTGTTTTTT

D: -
V: TRBV29-1
J: TRBJ2-4
length: 14
size: -
CDR3: CSVAAGSPGNIQYF
DNA: TGCAGCGTTGCCGCAGGGTCGCCGGGAAACATTCAGTACTTC

D: -
V: TRBV10-2
J: TRBJ1-6
length: 13
size: -
CDR3: CASSDSYNSPLHF
DNA: TGCGCCAGCAGTGACAGCTATAATTCACCCCTCCACTTT

D: TRBD2
V: TRBV7-9
J: TRBJ2-3
length: 13
size: -
CDR3: CASSLLGGDTQYF
DNA: TGTGCCAGCAGCTTACTGGGAGGGGATACGCAGTATTTT

D: TRBD2
V: TRBV5-1
J: TRBJ2-2
length: 15
size: -
CDR3: CASSASSGETGELFF
DNA: TGCGCCAGCAGCGCTTCTAGCGGGGAGACCGGGGAGCTGTTTTTT

D: -
V: TRBV9
J: TRBJ1-2
length: 12
size: -
CDR3: CASRQGYYGYTF
DNA: TGTGCCAGCCGTCAGGGATACTATGGCTACACCTTC

D: -
V: TRBV5-6
J: TRBJ2-1
length: 15
size: -
CDR3: CASISAGQGRYEQFF
DNA: TGTGCCAGCATCTCCGCGGGGCAGGGTCGCTATGAGCAGTTCTTC

D: -
V: TRBV5-4
J: TRBJ1-2
length: 16
size: -
CDR3: CASSLGRDGDYYGYTF
DNA: TGTGCCAGCAGCTTGGGGAGGGACGGGGACTACTATGGCTACACCTTC

D: TRBD1
V: TRBV7-8
J: TRBJ2-7
length: 14
size: -
CDR3: CASSLAGTGGEQYF
DNA: TGTGCCAGCAGCTTAGCGGGGACAGGGGGTGAGCAGTACTTC